The next 20 T cell receptor beta chains were all read from a single sample in a study of human T cells and chemical hapten exposure. TCRdb re-analysed the RACE reads in MiXCR, keeping a single row per CDR3 protein. The profile shows tens of thousands of distinct CDR3 sequences, 5.5% to 6.5% of them singletons. The time point: patch test 3, about 24 weeks after DPC sensitization. Treatment specified: therapeutic diphenylcyclopropenone sensitization with weekly scalp DPC. The input for sequencing was whole blood, taken in connection with sensitization to the hapten diphenylcyclopropenone (DPC). Source of these receptors: a man aged 25 to 45 with alopecia areata. Some clones in this sample may be carry-over from other donors' samples.

This clonotype was found many times. The V call is TRBV9, the J call TRBJ1-2; 9 nucleotides line up with TRBD1. This CDR3 comprises 15 residues. After removal of 0 bases from V and 3 bases from J, the junction contained 3 bases not matched to a gene. Germline loops: CDR1 SGDLS, CDR2 YYNGEE. The DNA for the CDR3 is TGTGCCAGCAGCGTAGATGGGACAGGGTACTATGGCTACACCTTC. Its protein product is CASSVDGTGYYGYTF.

The sample holds many counts of this clonotype. V and J are TRBV20-1 and TRBJ2-2; no reliable D call. V lost 2 bases to trimming and J lost 1 base, with 5 bases between them. The CDR3 has 13 amino acids. Germline loops: CDR1 DFQATT, CDR2 SNEGSKA (reference sequence). The CDR3: CSARFVNTGELFF. As DNA, the CDR3 is TGCAGTGCTAGATTCGTGAACACCGGGGAGCTGTTTTTT.

This clonotype has a count of ten or more. The DNA for the CDR3 is TGTGCCAGCTCACCGCCGAGGGTCGGATCGAACACTGAAGCTTTCTTT. Translated: CASSPPRVGSNTEAFF. The chain joins TRBV18 to TRBJ1-1; D gene uncertain. The length of the CDR3 is 16 residues. The V end was cut by 3 bases, the J end by 1 base, with 15 bases between. Germline loops: CDR1 KGHSH, CDR2 LQKENI.

This clonotype was seen repeatedly, ten times or more. The chain has TRBV11-2 and TRBJ2-1; D is unclear. Per germline, CDR1 SGHAT and CDR2 FQNNGV. V lost 3 bases, J lost 2 bases, and 5 bases lay in between. The CDR3 has 13 residues. CDR3 sequence: CASSLTTYNEQFF. In nucleotides, the CDR3 is TGTGCCAGCAGCTTGACCACCTACAATGAGCAGTTCTTC.

The sample holds many counts of this clonotype. The chain couples TRBV7-2 to TRBJ2-5, with D possibly matching TRBD2 (6 bases). The V end was cut by 4 bases, the J end by 7 bases, with 16 bases between. The CDR3 is 14 residues long. Germline CDR1 and CDR2: SGHTA and FQGNSA. The CDR3: CASSWGSVGGTQYF. In DNA form, the CDR3 reads TGTGCCAGCAGCTGGGGGTCAGTGGGGGGGACCCAGTACTTC.

This clonotype came up many times. The genes are TRBV29-1 and TRBJ2-5, with D possibly called TRBD1 or TRBD2 (6 bases each). Germline assignment: CDR1 SQVTM and CDR2 ANQGSEA. The V end lost 4 bases, the J end lost 5 bases, and 14 bases lay between the germline ends. This CDR3 has 13 residues. CDR3: CSVVWGAGETQYF. CDR3 sequence (DNA): TGCAGCGTTGTGTGGGGGGCCGGGGAGACCCAGTACTTC. The full variable domain, with the rest looked up from reference TRBV29-1 and TRBJ2-5, is SAVISQKPSRDICQRGTSLTIQCQVDSQVTMMFWYRQQPGQSLTLIATANQGSEATYESGFVIDKFPISRPNLTFSTLTVSNMSPEDSSIYLCSVVWGAGETQYFGPGTRLLVL.

There are many counts of this clonotype. The CDR3 region is CASSSTKRGNQETQYF. Here the CDR3 DNA reads TGTGCCAGCAGTTCGACCAAAAGGGGGAACCAAGAGACCCAGTACTTC. The chain is built from TRBV12-3 or TRBV12-4 and TRBJ2-5; tentatively, D is TRBD1 (6 bases). The CDR3 spans 16 residues. The ends were cut back, 4 bases at V and 0 bases at J, with 15 bases in the middle.

Ten or more counts support this clonotype. The J gene is TRBJ2-7, the V gene TRBV7-2; 11 nucleotides agree with TRBD2. V lost 5 bases, J lost 6 bases, and 9 bases stayed unmatched. Germline V CDR1 and CDR2: SGHTA, FQGNSA. The CDR3 extends over 15 amino acids. Here the CDR3 reads CASSVTSGSAVEQYF. In nucleotides, the CDR3 is TGTGCCAGCAGCGTCACTAGCGGGAGCGCGGTCGAGCAGTACTTC.

This clonotype is medium-sized within its sample. The gene calls are TRBV7-2 and TRBJ1-6; 8 nucleotides align to TRBD1. V trimming: 1 base; J trimming: 5 bases; junction bases outside the gene matches: 4. Per the germline V gene, CDR1 is SGHTA and CDR2 is FQGNSA. The CDR3 sequence is 16 residues long. CDR3 DNA sequence: TGTGCCAGCAGCTTAGTCGGGACAGGCAATAATTCACCCCTCCACTTT. Its protein is CASSLVGTGNNSPLHF.

In this sample, this clonotype turned up many times. The rearrangement uses TRBV3-1 and TRBJ1-5; D is possibly TRBD1 (6 bases). The CDR3 length is 14 residues. Trimming took off 5 bases at V and 7 bases at J, with 15 bases between the two ends. Germline V gives CDR1 LGHDT, CDR2 YNNKEL (reference sequence). For the CDR3, the DNA is TGTGCCAGCAGCTTACGCTCAAGGGGGCAGCCCCAGCATTTT. Translating it yields CASSLRSRGQPQHF.

This clonotype occurred many times. The chain carries TRBV5-1 and TRBJ2-1, with 11 bases identical to TRBD2. V shed 3 bases and J 6 bases; nucleotides not matched to a gene: 5. Per the germline V gene, CDR1 is SGHRS and CDR2 is YFSETQ. The CDR3 has 15 residues. The CDR3 nucleotides read TGCGCCAGCAGCTCCGGGACTAGCGGTCCCAATGAGCAGTTCTTC. This codes for CASSSGTSGPNEQFF.

This clonotype was detected many times. This rearrangement joins TRBV5-6 to TRBJ2-7, with D possibly matching TRBD2 (5 bases). This CDR3 is 13 amino acids long. The germline V gene encodes CDR1 SGHDT and CDR2 YYEEEE. Trimming took off 3 bases at V and 3 bases at J, with 10 bases between the two ends. In DNA, the CDR3 is TGTGCCAGCAGCTCGAGGGAGAACTACGAGCAGTACTTC. Amino acid sequence: CASSSRENYEQYF.

This clonotype was counted only a few times. Given a much more abundant clone one base away, this may be a read error. The rearrangement uses TRBV29-1 and TRBJ2-2, with D hard to call. Germline V gives CDR1 SQVTM, CDR2 ANQGSEA. V dropped 6 bases and J dropped 7 bases, with 9 bases sitting between them. The CDR3 contains 11 residues. The CDR3 DNA reads TGCAGCGTCCATCTTATCGGGGAGCTGTTTTTT. Protein sequence: CSVHLIGELFF.

This clonotype appeared many times. The chain couples TRBV7-9 to TRBJ2-7, with 9 nucleotides matching TRBD1. Germline-derived CDR1 and CDR2 are SEHNR and FQNEAQ (reference sequence). With V trimmed by 4 bases and J by 4 bases, 5 bases remained unmatched. The CDR3 covers 14 residues. CDR3 protein: CASSSQGAWYEQYF. The CDR3 DNA reads as TGTGCCAGCAGCTCACAGGGGGCGTGGTACGAGCAGTACTTC.

This clonotype was seen ten or more times. The chain joins TRBV4-3 to TRBJ1-5, with D unresolved. The V end lost 0 bases, the J end lost 6 bases, and 9 bases lay between the germline ends. The CDR3 contains 14 residues. Germline values: CDR1 LGHNA, CDR2 YSLEER. This CDR3 is CASSQEVRGQPQHF. As DNA, the CDR3 is TGCGCCAGCAGCCAAGAGGTCAGAGGTCAGCCCCAGCATTTT.

This clonotype was found many times. The chain joins TRBV18 to TRBJ1-1; weak D call: TRBD1 (5 bases). CDR1 is KGHSH, CDR2 LQKENI, per germline. Trimming took off 2 bases at V and 1 base at J, with 11 bases between the two ends. The CDR3 totals 15 residues. As DNA, the CDR3 is TGTGCCAGCTCACCAAATGACAGTCCGAACACTGAAGCTTTCTTT. This codes for CASSPNDSPNTEAFF.

This clonotype was observed at least ten times. V gene TRBV6-2 or TRBV6-3 combines with J gene TRBJ2-7, with D possibly matching TRBD1 (5 bases). The CDR3 covers 16 residues. Germline values: CDR1 MNHEY, CDR2 SVGEGT. Trimming shortened V by 5 bases and J by 1 base, and 18 bases separated the two germline ends. CDR3 nucleotide sequence: TGTGCCAGCAGTCCTATTCGACAGTTTCAGTCCTACGAGCAGTACTTC. Translating it yields CASSPIRQFQSYEQYF.

This clonotype has ten or more counts. The chain joins TRBV29-1 to TRBJ1-1; D is undetermined. This CDR3 is 11 amino acids long. Trimming cost V 4 bases and J 1 base, with 4 bases left between them. CDR1 SQVTM and CDR2 ANQGSEA come from the germline V gene. CDR3: CSVVRNTEAFF. The CDR3 region has the DNA TGCAGCGTTGTCCGGAACACTGAAGCTTTCTTT. Full variable domain (missing parts from reference TRBV29-1 and TRBJ1-1): SAVISQKPSRDICQRGTSLTIQCQVDSQVTMMFWYRQQPGQSLTLIATANQGSEATYESGFVIDKFPISRPNLTFSTLTVSNMSPEDSSIYLCSVVRNTEAFFGQGTRLTVV.

This clonotype has a count of ten or more. The gene calls are TRBV5-1 and TRBJ2-7; 13 bases fit TRBD2. After removal of 0 bases from V and 1 base from J, the junction contained 7 bases not matched to a gene. CDR1 is SGHRS and CDR2 is YFSETQ in the germline V gene. This CDR3 has 18 amino acids. The CDR3 bases are TGCGCCAGCAGCTTGGGGGGGACTAGCGGGATTGGATCCTACGAGCAGTACTTC. Its protein is CASSLGGTSGIGSYEQYF. Based on the CDR3 plus reference TRBV5-1 and TRBJ2-7, the full variable domain is KAGVTQTPRYLIKTRGQQVTLSCSPISGHRSVSWYQQTPGQGLQFLFEYFSETQRNKGNFPGRFSGRQFSNSRSEMNVSTLELGDSALYLCASSLGGTSGIGSYEQYFGPGTRLTVT.

This clonotype has a count of ten or more. This sequence joins TRBV6-2 or TRBV6-3 and TRBJ2-1; 12 bases align to TRBD2. This CDR3 is 17 amino acids long. Losses at the gene ends were 2 bases for V and 1 base for J; bases not matched to a gene: 3. Germline assignment: CDR1 MNHEY and CDR2 SVGEGT. CDR3 nucleotides: TGTGCCAGCAGTTACCCGACTAGCGGGGGATCCTACAATGAGCAGTTCTTC. This gives the protein CASSYPTSGGSYNEQFF.